This T cell receptor beta chain was captured by sequencing in a study of blood T cell repertoires in COVID-19. The overall study: The samples span acute and convalescent COVID-19 from the United States, Italy and Spain. T cells, B-cell-depleted T cells, or PBMCs provided the cDNA or gDNA that served as material.

Original processing notes: Reference gene primer amplification yielded estimated nucleated cell counts. TCRdb's table, derived via immunoSEQ multiplex PCR, lists solely in-frame clones and lacks some. Clonal size and the V and J genes are those of that table, whereas D and trimming came from the DNA. Of under 200,000 clones in the sample, just under 80% are singletons; the top ten hold roughly 6.8%. The V and J ends lost 3 bases and 3 bases, in that order; junction bases with no gene match: 3. Germline V gene lookup returns CDR1 SQVTM and CDR2 ANQGSEA. CDR3 length: 13 amino acids. The sample consisted of peripheral blood. The chain joins TRBV29-1 to TRBJ2-3; 7 bases align to TRBD2. The clonotype comes from a man in his 70s with active or convalescent COVID-19. DNA for the CDR3: TGCAGCGTTGATAAGGGAGGGACAGATACGCAGTATTTT. Its protein is CSVDKGGTDTQYF.